The clone carrying this T cell receptor beta chain was counted ten times or more. The data were obtained in a study of spatial heterogeneity in lung cancer. Study details: Combinations of a unique TCR and a UMI were tallied in raw reads, and on average each appeared more than ten times.

Every molecule of TCR cDNA had its own unique molecular identifier. TCRdb re-called the 5' RACE reads through MiXCR, storing one row per CDR3 protein. The sample carries around 11,000 distinct CDR3 sequences, roughly 3.7% recorded once. Time point described: sample taken at primary tumor resection. The authors sequenced whole RNA from tumor, nontumor lung or frozen PBMC without sorting. The V and J ends lost 6 bases and 1 base, in that order; junction bases with no gene match: 10. The CDR3 consists of 17 residues. This receptor was identified in a male donor with early-stage non-small cell lung cancer. The rearrangement joins TRBV12-3 or TRBV12-4 to TRBJ1-5; 9 bases line up with TRBD1. The source material was normal lung tissue next to the tumor, sampled at surgery. DNA for the CDR3: TGTGCCAGCAGCGGTGGGACAGGGAGTATCAGCAATCAGCCCCAGCATTTT. This encodes CASSGGTGSISNQPQHF.